Each of the 20 T cell receptor beta chains below was sequenced from the same sample in a study of blood T cell repertoires in COVID-19. Clones were sequenced by immunoSEQ multiplex PCR, and TCRdb holds only the in-frame ones, with some missing. The data show around 140,000 clones, 75% to 90% seen once. Sequenced material: peripheral blood. These receptors were obtained from a man in his 60s with active or convalescent COVID-19.

The gene calls are TRBV3-1 (or the pseudogene TRBV3-2) and TRBJ2-1, with D perhaps matching TRBD2 (5 bases). V was trimmed by 2 bases and J by 9 bases, leaving 11 bases between them. Germline V gene data show CDR1 as LGHDT and CDR2 as YNNKEL (reference sequence). The CDR3 length is 13 residues. The CDR3 sequence is CASSQSPGGEQFF. CDR3 sequence (DNA): TGTGCCAGCAGCCAATCCCCCGGAGGTGAGCAGTTCTTC.

The V call is TRBV9, the J call TRBJ1-1; tentative D call: TRBD1 (6 bases). Per the germline V gene, CDR1 is SGDLS and CDR2 is YYNGEE. CDR3 size: 13 residues. The V gene lost 5 bases and the J gene lost 5 bases, with 13 bases spanning the gap. CDR3 residues: CASSVTGLTEAFF. The CDR3 DNA follows: TGTGCCAGCAGTGTTACAGGGTTAACTGAAGCTTTCTTT.

This clone was picked up one time. The chain couples TRBV27 to TRBJ2-3; D call uncertain. CDR1 and CDR2 (germline): MNHEY, SMNVEV (reference sequence). The ends were cut back, 0 bases at V and 1 base at J, with 11 bases in the middle. CDR3 size: 16 residues. Here the CDR3 reads CASSLSQVHGTDTQYF. The DNA of the CDR3 is TGTGCCAGCAGTTTATCCCAGGTACACGGCACAGATACGCAGTATTTT.

This chain uses TRBV11-2 with TRBJ2-5; 7 bases are shared with TRBD1. The ends lost 5 bases at V and 2 bases at J; junction bases unmatched: 8. The germline gives CDR1 SGHAT, CDR2 FQNNGV. The CDR3 spans 15 residues. Written as DNA, the CDR3 is TGTGCCAGCAGCCGTCAGCCGGGACAGCAAGAGACCCAGTACTTC. It translates to CASSRQPGQQETQYF.

The chain employs TRBV28 and TRBJ1-5, with 7 bases fitting TRBD1. V was pared by 4 bases and J by 1 base, with 4 bases of the junction left unmatched. The germline gives CDR1 MDHEN, CDR2 SYDVKM. There are 15 residues in the CDR3. The CDR3 loop reads CASSSQGTSNQPQHF. CDR3 bases: TGTGCCAGCAGTTCACAGGGGACGAGCAATCAGCCCCAGCATTTT.

This chain uses TRBV7-2 with TRBJ2-6; weak D call: TRBD1 (6 bases). Germline CDR1 reads SGHTA; CDR2 reads FQGNSA. There are 18 residues in the CDR3. Trimming removed 5 bases from V and 1 base from J, with 18 bases in between. CDR3 protein: CASSVRDKGLSGANVLTF. DNA for the CDR3: TGTGCCAGCAGCGTCCGGGACAAAGGTCTTTCTGGGGCCAACGTCCTGACTTTC.

This chain connects TRBV4-1 to TRBJ2-7, with 8 bases identical to TRBD2. V gave up 0 bases and J gave up 3 bases; unmatched junction bases: 13. CDR1 and CDR2 from the germline V gene are MGHRA and YSYEKL. CDR3 length equals 18 residues. The CDR3 protein is CASSQDSQRESLIYEQYF. The CDR3 DNA is TGCGCCAGCAGCCAAGATAGCCAGCGGGAGAGCCTAATCTACGAGCAGTACTTC.

V gene TRBV25-1 combines with J gene TRBJ2-3; 16 nucleotides match TRBD2. Germline CDR1 and CDR2: MGHDK and SYGVNS. V lost 5 bases to trimming and J lost 4 bases; unmatched junction nucleotides: 3. This CDR3 has 16 residues. CDR3 sequence (DNA): TGTGCCAGCAGTAAGGGGACTAGCGGGAGGGCAGATACGCAGTATTTT. This translates into CASSKGTSGRADTQYF.

The V gene is TRBV7-9, the J gene TRBJ2-7; 7 bases agree with TRBD1. The CDR3 has 14 amino acids. The germline V gene has CDR1 SEHNR and CDR2 FQNEAQ (reference sequence). Unmatched junction bases numbered 5, after V lost 4 bases and J lost 2 bases. In DNA, the CDR3 is TGTGCCAGCAGCTCACCGCAGGGGGCCTACGAGCAGTACTTC. It translates to CASSSPQGAYEQYF.

The chain uses TRBV30 and TRBJ1-6; 10 bases map to TRBD1. J lost 7 bases, V lost 8 bases, and 5 bases had no gene match. The CDR3 runs 13 residues. CDR1 is GTSNPN, CDR2 SVGIG, per germline (reference sequence). The CDR3 DNA reads as TGTGCCCGTGGACAGGGGGAAAATTCACCCCTCCACTTT. Translation: CARGQGENSPLHF.

The chain carries TRBV9 and TRBJ2-1, with 10 bases matching TRBD2. The ends lost 0 bases at V and 7 bases at J; junction bases unmatched: 7. The CDR3 is 16 amino acids. Germline CDR1 is SGDLS and CDR2 is YYNGEE. CDR3 amino acids: CASSVEASGSGNEQFF. The CDR3 nucleotides are TGTGCCAGCAGCGTAGAGGCTAGCGGGAGCGGAAATGAGCAGTTCTTC.

The chain is built from TRBV5-6 and TRBJ1-1, with no clear D. This CDR3 is built from 14 residues. CDR1 is SGHDT and CDR2 is YYEEEE in the germline V gene. V was pared by 0 bases and J by 5 bases, with 11 bases between. The CDR3 spells CASSLDEYLTEAFF. The CDR3 DNA is TGTGCCAGCAGCTTGGACGAGTATTTGACTGAAGCTTTCTTT.

The rearrangement joins TRBV19 to TRBJ1-2; 9 bases fit TRBD1. Germline CDR1 and CDR2: LNHDA and SQIVND (reference sequence). The length of the CDR3 is 15 residues. V lost 8 bases to trimming and J lost 5 bases; unmatched junction nucleotides: 12. The CDR3 spells CASATGTGFGYGYTF. The CDR3, as DNA: TGTGCCAGTGCGACCGGGACAGGGTTTGGGTATGGCTACACCTTC.

V is TRBV5-1 and J is TRBJ2-5; tentative D call: TRBD2 (6 bases). The germline V gene has CDR1 SGHRS and CDR2 YFSETQ. V was clipped by 3 bases and J by 5 bases, with 29 bases between them. The CDR3 has 19 amino acids. The CDR3 reads CASSSKDYSGRLRFETQYF. The CDR3 nucleotides are TGCGCCAGCAGCTCCAAAGACTACTCGGGGAGGTTAAGGTTCGAGACCCAGTACTTC.

The chain combines TRBV6-5 with TRBJ1-4; TRBD1 agrees at 7 bases. The germline gives CDR1 MNHEY, CDR2 SVGAGI. This CDR3 is built from 15 residues. V lost 2 bases, J lost 7 bases, and 7 bases stayed unmatched. This CDR3 is CASSYQTGLIEKLFF. The CDR3 bases are TGTGCCAGCAGTTACCAGACAGGGCTTATTGAAAAACTGTTTTTT.

This sequence joins TRBV21-1 and TRBJ1-3; TRBD1 is the table's D call and was not checked against the DNA. TRBV21-1 is a documented pseudogene. CDR3 length: 15 amino acids. CDR3 residues: CASSGTGGLGNTIYF. For the CDR3, the DNA is TGTGCCAGCAGCGGGACAGGGGGATTAGGAAACACCATATATTTT.

The chain carries TRBV7-2 and TRBJ2-7, with 12 nucleotides matching TRBD2. This CDR3 comprises 15 residues. The germline CDR1 and CDR2 sequences are SGHTA and FQGNSA. V shed 4 bases and J 6 bases; nucleotides not matched to a gene: 7. CDR3 residues: CASSSTLAGGGEQYF. DNA of the CDR3: TGTGCCAGCAGCTCGACACTAGCGGGGGGCGGCGAGCAGTACTTC.

This chain connects TRBV12-5 to TRBJ2-2; 7 positions match TRBD1. The germline CDR1 and CDR2 sequences are LGHNT and FRNRAP. Trimming took 7 bases from V and 0 from J; bases not matched to a gene: 8. The CDR3 length is 16 residues. The CDR3 DNA reads as TGTGCTAGTGCCCTGGGGCAGGGGGCGAACACCGGGGAGCTGTTTTTT. Its protein is CASALGQGANTGELFF. Drawing the rest from reference TRBV12-5 and TRBJ2-2, the complete variable domain is DARVTQTPRHKVTEMGQEVTMRCQPILGHNTVFWYRQTMMQGLELLAYFRNRAPLDDSGMPKDRFSAEMPDATLATLKIQPSEPRDSAVYFCASALGQGANTGELFFGEGSRLTVL.

This clone was counted once. The chain couples TRBV14 to TRBJ2-1, with 9 nucleotides matching TRBD2. The V and J ends lost 4 bases and 9 bases, in that order; junction bases with no gene match: 7. CDR1 is SGHDN, CDR2 FVKESK, per germline. The CDR3 consists of 14 residues. CDR3 loop: CASSRLAGWVEQFF. The CDR3 region has the DNA TGTGCCAGCAGCCGCCTAGCGGGATGGGTTGAGCAGTTCTTC.

J is TRBJ2-7 and V is TRBV18; 12 bases agree with TRBD1. This CDR3 is built from 15 residues. The V segment lost 2 bases and the J segment 2 bases; nucleotides outside the gene matches: 1. Germline CDR1 reads KGHSH; CDR2 reads LQKENI. CDR3 sequence (DNA): TGTGCCAGCTCACCAGGGACAGGGGGCCCCTACGAGCAGTACTTC. Protein sequence: CASSPGTGGPYEQYF. The full variable domain, its missing parts supplied by reference TRBV18 and TRBJ2-7, is NAGVMQNPRHLVRRRGQEARLRCSPMKGHSHVYWYRQLPEEGLKFMVYLQKENIIDESGMPKERFSAEFPKEGPSILRIQQVVRGDSAAYFCASSPGTGGPYEQYFGPGTRLTVT.